One and the same sample provided the 21 T cell receptor beta chains below, sequenced in a study of metastatic and nonmetastatic thyroid tumors. TCRdb reprocessed the PCR reads using MiXCR. The sample carries approximately 35,000 clones, 35% recorded once. Each patient came to thyroid surgery without any prior treatment (of any kind). Sequenced: tumor tissue. These receptor sequences come from a female donor with papillary thyroid cancer or a benign thyroid nodule (not recorded which). Some clones in this sample may be carry-over from other donors' samples.

The V and J genes are TRBV12-3 or TRBV12-4 and TRBJ1-2; 7 positions agree with TRBD1. The CDR3 is 13 amino acids. V was pared by 6 bases and J by 2 bases, with 3 bases of the junction left unmatched. CDR3 sequence reads: CASRETGNYGYTF. In nucleotides, the CDR3 is TGTGCCAGCAGGGAGACAGGGAACTATGGCTACACCTTC.

The rearrangement links TRBV7-3 to TRBJ2-2; TRBD1 aligns across 9 bases. The CDR3 loop spans 15 amino acids. The V gene end was trimmed by 4 bases and the J gene end by 1 base; junction bases not matched to a gene: 1. Germline-derived CDR1 and CDR2 are SGHTA and FQGTGA. The CDR3 reads CASSSDRGNTGELFF. Here the CDR3 DNA reads TGTGCCAGCAGCTCGGACAGGGGGAACACCGGGGAGCTGTTTTTT.

This chain links TRBV6-1 with TRBJ1-6; D perhaps matches TRBD1 (5 bases). Germline loops: CDR1 MNHNS, CDR2 SASEGT. This CDR3 comprises 14 residues. The germline V and J ends were trimmed by 6 bases and 3 bases, with 9 bases remaining between them. CDR3 DNA sequence: TGTGCCAGCAGACGGACAAACTATAATTCACCCCTCCACTTT. Protein sequence: CASRRTNYNSPLHF.

The V and J genes are TRBV11-2 and TRBJ2-1; no clear D gene. Trimming cost V 2 bases and J 2 bases, with 10 bases left between them. The germline V gene encodes CDR1 SGHAT and CDR2 FQNNGV. The CDR3 has 15 residues. This CDR3 is CASSLWAAAYNEQFF. DNA for the CDR3: TGTGCCAGCAGCTTATGGGCTGCGGCCTACAATGAGCAGTTCTTC.

The V and J genes are TRBV20-1 and TRBJ2-5; tentatively, D is TRBD2 (5 bases). The V end lost 0 bases, the J end lost 5 bases, and 13 bases lay between the germline ends. Germline V gene lookup returns CDR1 DFQATT and CDR2 SNEGSKA (reference sequence). This CDR3 is 14 amino acids long. As DNA, the CDR3 is TGCAGTGCTAGAGATTACGGACTGCCGGAGACCCAGTACTTC. Protein product: CSARDYGLPETQYF.

The genes are TRBV20-1 and TRBJ1-2, with unresolved D. This CDR3 region has 10 residues. Trimming removed 4 bases from V and 4 bases from J, with 4 bases in between. From germline, CDR1 is DFQATT and CDR2 SNEGSKA (reference sequence). CDR3 DNA: TGCAGTGCTATCCGCTATGGCTACACCTTC. Its protein is CSAIRYGYTF.

This clone has only a few counts. The chain joins TRBV6-5 to TRBJ2-7, with 13 positions matching TRBD2. The CDR3 has 16 amino acids. With V trimmed by 0 bases and J by 1 base, 0 bases remained unmatched. Per the germline V gene, CDR1 is MNHEY and CDR2 is SVGAGI. CDR3 in DNA: TGTGCCAGCAGTTACTCGACTAGCGGGAGGTCCTACGAGCAGTACTTC. It encodes CASSYSTSGRSYEQYF.

A word on this clone: The same CDR3 arises from other DNA sequences in this sample as well. V gene TRBV30 combines with J gene TRBJ2-7, with 7 nucleotides matching TRBD1. The CDR3 length is 14 residues. The germline V gene has CDR1 GTSNPN and CDR2 SVGIG (reference sequence). Germline trimming cut 0 bases from V and 2 bases from J; bases unmatched to any gene: 4. CDR3 loop: CAWSVSGTAYEQYF. For the CDR3, the DNA is TGTGCCTGGAGTGTCTCTGGGACAGCCTACGAGCAGTACTTC.

The chain carries TRBV27 and TRBJ1-6; tentative D call: TRBD1 (6 bases). The germline CDR1 and CDR2 sequences are MNHEY and SMNVEV (reference sequence). V was shortened by 3 bases and J by 10 bases, with 13 bases between the two germline ends. There are 14 residues in the CDR3. CDR3 in amino acids: CASSFTDSRSPLHF. Written as DNA, the CDR3 is TGTGCCAGCAGTTTTACGGACAGTCGGTCACCCCTCCACTTT.

Written as DNA, the CDR3 is TGCGCCAGCAGCTTGGCGGGACCGAGCACAGATACGCAGTATTTT. It yields the protein CASSLAGPSTDTQYF. V usage is TRBV5-1 and J usage is TRBJ2-3; possibly TRBD1 or TRBD2 for D (5 bases each). CDR1 and CDR2 from the germline V gene are SGHRS and YFSETQ. CDR3 length: 15 residues. The V gene lost 0 bases and the J gene lost 0 bases, with 8 bases spanning the gap.

This clone was found a few times. The V gene is TRBV5-4, the J gene TRBJ2-5; D is perhaps TRBD1 (6 bases). The CDR3 runs to 17 residues. V was trimmed by 4 bases and J by 2 bases, leaving 21 bases between them. The germline V gene encodes CDR1 SGHNT and CDR2 YYREEE (reference sequence). In DNA, the CDR3 is TGTGCCAGCAGCCCACGCCGGGACACCAAATTTCAAGAGACCCAGTACTTC. Translation gives CASSPRRDTKFQETQYF.

This clone appeared a few times. This sequence joins TRBV6-4 and TRBJ2-7; 8 bases agree with TRBD1. This CDR3 comprises 16 residues. Germline V lookup: CDR1 MRHNA, CDR2 SNTAGT. V lost 2 bases and J lost 3; bases outside the gene matches: 9. CDR3 residues: CASSDPRDRPSYEQYF. DNA for the CDR3: TGTGCCAGCAGTGACCCCCGGGACAGGCCTAGCTACGAGCAGTACTTC.

The rearrangement joins TRBV18 to TRBJ1-2; 7 bases line up with TRBD1. The CDR3 totals 13 residues. V was pared by 4 bases and J by 6 bases, with 5 bases of the junction left unmatched. Germline V CDR1 and CDR2: KGHSH, LQKENI. The CDR3 nucleotides are TGTGCCAGCTCACAACGACAGGGAGATGGCTACACCTTC. The encoded protein is CASSQRQGDGYTF. The whole variable domain, filled in from reference TRBV18 and TRBJ1-2, reads NAGVMQNPRHLVRRRGQEARLRCSPMKGHSHVYWYRQLPEEGLKFMVYLQKENIIDESGMPKERFSAEFPKEGPSILRIQQVVRGDSAAYFCASSQRQGDGYTFGSGTRLTVV.

This clone was counted a few times. This chain connects TRBV27 to TRBJ1-2; 8 bases are shared with TRBD1. CDR1 MNHEY and CDR2 SMNVEV come from the germline V gene (reference sequence). Trimming cost V 5 bases and J 6 bases; bases outside gene matches: 5. The CDR3 has 13 amino acids. The CDR3 nucleotides are TGTGCCAGCAGTCCCCGGACAGGGAATGGCTACACCTTC. This encodes CASSPRTGNGYTF.

This chain links TRBV5-1 with TRBJ1-2; 8 nucleotides match TRBD1. CDR1 SGHRS and CDR2 YFSETQ come from the germline V gene. V lost 4 bases, J lost 5 bases, and 10 bases stayed unmatched. The CDR3 loop spans 15 amino acids. Here the CDR3 DNA reads TGCGCCAGCAGCAGGGACAGGCTCGGGGTATATGGCTACACCTTC. Its protein product is CASSRDRLGVYGYTF. Using reference TRBV5-1 and TRBJ1-2 for the parts outside the CDR3, the full variable domain is KAGVTQTPRYLIKTRGQQVTLSCSPISGHRSVSWYQQTPGQGLQFLFEYFSETQRNKGNFPGRFSGRQFSNSRSEMNVSTLELGDSALYLCASSRDRLGVYGYTFGSGTRLTVV.

V usage is TRBV28 and J usage is TRBJ2-7; TRBD1 matches 7 bases. Germline V gives CDR1 MDHEN, CDR2 SYDVKM. CDR3 length: 14 residues. V was pared by 6 bases and J by 0 bases, with 5 bases of the junction left unmatched. The CDR3: CASRFRDSSYEQYF. The CDR3 DNA is TGTGCCAGCAGGTTCCGGGACAGCTCCTACGAGCAGTACTTC.

This chain links TRBV28 with TRBJ1-1, with no clear D. V was shortened by 5 bases and J by 4 bases, with 20 bases between the two germline ends. The CDR3 is 16 residues long. Germline lookup yields CDR1 MDHEN and CDR2 SYDVKM. DNA for the CDR3: TGTGCCAGCAGTCCACCCCCCCGAGCCTATGGCACTGAAGCTTTCTTT. This gives the protein CASSPPPRAYGTEAFF.

The chain uses TRBV20-1 and TRBJ1-6; D remains ambiguous. Germline V gene sequence: CDR1 DFQATT, CDR2 SNEGSKA (reference sequence). The CDR3 has 17 residues. The germline V and J ends were trimmed by 0 bases and 7 bases, with 19 bases remaining between them. In nucleotides, the CDR3 is TGCAGTGCTAGAGATGAAGCCCCGGAAGGCCGGAATTCACCCCTCCACTTT. Amino acids: CSARDEAPEGRNSPLHF.

This clone was seen once. The chain recombines TRBV5-1 with TRBJ2-7; no definite D call. Looked up from germline, CDR1 is SGHRS and CDR2 is YFSETQ. CDR3 length equals 11 residues. Deletions cut 6 bases from V and 4 bases from J, with 8 bases between. This chain's CDR3 is CASKAQYEQYF. The CDR3 DNA sequence: TGCGCCAGCAAGGCACAATACGAGCAGTACTTC.

The rearrangement joins TRBV12-3 or TRBV12-4 to TRBJ2-5, with 7 bases that match TRBD1. This CDR3 has 15 residues. V trimming: 6 bases; J trimming: 8 bases; junction bases outside the gene matches: 15. CDR3 in amino acids: CASSSNRGVRDTQYF. In nucleotides, the CDR3 is TGTGCCAGCAGCTCAAACAGGGGAGTACGAGATACCCAGTACTTC.

This clone was picked up one time. Within the sample, other DNA sequences also encode this same CDR3. The chain carries TRBV5-1 and TRBJ2-7; D may be TRBD1 or TRBD2 (5 bases each). From germline, CDR1 is SGHRS and CDR2 YFSETQ. The CDR3 loop spans 18 amino acids. V shed 1 base and J shed 1 base, with 21 bases lying between them. The CDR3, as DNA: TGCGCCAGCAGCTTGAGCCCGCAGGGCCGACTAATGTCCTACGAGCAGTACTTC. It translates to CASSLSPQGRLMSYEQYF.